The T cell receptor beta chain described here comes from a study of memory CD4+ T cells and cytomegalovirus serostatus (dated by TCRdb to between 2018 and 2020). As for the study more broadly: The cohort comprised roughly 35 healthy Belgian adults, 9 CMV seropositive and about 25 CMV seronegative. The study sequenced CD4+ memory TCRbeta repertoires of a Belgian cohort with known cytomegalovirus serostatus to replicate a published TCR-based CMV serostatus classifier.

The Quick-DNA Microprep Kit was used to extract genomic DNA from the sorted cells. Amplification of TCRbeta DNA was done with the immunoSEQ hsTCRbeta kit, following the protocol from the manufacturer. An Illumina MiSeq instrument was used to sequence the TCRbeta libraries. In the source study's methods: Following removal of out-of-frame sequences, around 2,300,000 distinct TCRbeta sequences were retained, with an average of roughly 70,000 per individual. Each individual was scored according to the count of 150 to 200 previously reported CMV-associated TCRbeta sequences and the total productive distinct TCRbeta count. A beta-binomial model was reimplemented in Python, and scikit-learn random forests with default parameters were trained on US cohort data. Classifier performance on the Belgian cohort was summarized as median AUC with percentile confidence intervals over 10,000 bootstrap iterations. TCRdb retrieved this table from immuneACCESS and kept in-frame rearrangements only. Not all clones are present; in checked studies, unresolved V genes account for under half, and no reason is known for the remainder. The V and J calls and clone size were taken over from that table, and D and trimming were inferred from the DNA. The sample contains some 59,000 clones, about 81% of them found a single time. The top ten hold about 0.8% of the sample.

Of note for this clone: This receptor's antigen is unknown. No per-base quality is available; no much larger clone lies one base away.

Findings and caveats that apply to the study as a whole: Among the 150 to 200 previously reported CMV-associated TCRbeta sequences, 60 to 85 showed up in the CD4+ memory repertoires, with each one found in between one and five individuals. The results were read as suggesting that the CMV-associated TCR signature is, for the most part, present in the CD4+ memory repertoire. For predicting CMV serostatus, the median bootstrapped AUC was about 0.95 using the original framework and less than 0.93 using a US-trained random forest. A median bootstrapped AUC of about 0.95 with a 95% CI of 0.76-1.00 was achieved on the Belgian cohort by the original-framework classifier. Only CD4+CD45RO+ memory cells were sequenced, in contrast to the original study, in which naive and memory CD4+ and CD8+ populations were covered.

Single viable CD3+CD4+CD8-CD45RO+ cells were sorted as memory CD4+ T cells on a FACSAria II. CMV serostatus was determined with a Roche Elecsys assay detecting serum IgG against CMV pp150, pp28, p38 and p52. After the samples were thawed, total CD4+ T cells were enriched through positive selection using CD4 magnetic microbeads. The samples came from a different study that was designed specifically to examine the CD4+ T cell memory repertoire. Peripheral blood mononuclear cells were isolated and cryopreserved according to standard operating procedures, and serum was kept at -80 degrees C. CD3-PerCP (BW264/56), CD4-APC (RPA-T4), CD45RO-PE (UCHT1) and CD8-Pacific Orange (3B5) antibodies were used for staining, and non-viable cells were excluded with Sytox blue. The germline V end is reduced by 6 bases and the J end by 7 bases; junction bases left unmatched: 8. From the germline V gene (reference sequence), CDR1 is MNHEY and CDR2 is SMNVEV. Including cysteine and phenylalanine, the CDR3 has 14 amino acids. The read is trimmed to its CDR3 DNA, 42 bases read in frame from base 1.

Material: memory CD4+ T cells from blood. The receptor was derived from an adult in good health and CMV-seronegative. The sequence joins TRBV27 to TRBJ2-3, with TRBD2 matching 9 junction bases. The DNA reads as follows: TGTGCCAGCAGGCCCGGGGCTAGCGGGAATACGCAGTATTTT. It specifies CASRPGASGNTQYF.